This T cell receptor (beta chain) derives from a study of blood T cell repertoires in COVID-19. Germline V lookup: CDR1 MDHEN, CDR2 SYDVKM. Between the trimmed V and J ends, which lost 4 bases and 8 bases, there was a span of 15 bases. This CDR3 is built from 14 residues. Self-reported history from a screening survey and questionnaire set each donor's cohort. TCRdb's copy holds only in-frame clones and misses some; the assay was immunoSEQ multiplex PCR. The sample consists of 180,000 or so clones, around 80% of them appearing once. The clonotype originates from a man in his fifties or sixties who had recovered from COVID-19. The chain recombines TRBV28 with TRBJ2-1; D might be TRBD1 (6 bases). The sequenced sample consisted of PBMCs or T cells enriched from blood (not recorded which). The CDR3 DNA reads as TGTGCCAGCAGTTCTCACCCAGGGGTTCATGAGCAGTTCTTC. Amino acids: CASSSHPGVHEQFF.